Shown below are 23 T cell receptor beta chains from a single sample sequenced in a study of tumor and adjacent non-tumor tissue in lung cancer. No cell sorting was done before RNA was extracted from the tissue. Three rounds of nested PCR, following a modified ARM-PCR protocol, produced the TCRbeta library. A single record per CDR3 protein comes from TCRdb applying MiXCR to the multiplex PCR reads. The sample carries tens of thousands of distinct CDR3 sequences, about 72% recorded once. Sequenced: lung tumor tissue. The receptor source for this set is a man between 60 and 75 years old with non-small cell lung cancer.

Remarks on this clonotype: At one end, the junction sequence differs from germline, possibly due to a read error. J is TRBJ2-2 and V is TRBV4-1; TRBD1 or TRBD2 may be the D gene (6 bases each). CDR3 length: 16 amino acids. Germline V gene data show CDR1 as MGHRA and CDR2 as YSYEKL. CDR3 region: CVSSQEELGGTGELFF. The CDR3, as DNA: TGCGTCAGCAGCCAAGAGGAGCTGGGGGGCACCGGGGAGCTATTTTTT.

As regards this clonotype: Compared with germline, one end of the junction differs, possibly owing to a read error. The J gene is TRBJ1-5, the V gene TRBV6-6; unclear D gene. The CDR3 has 14 residues. Germline lookup yields CDR1 MNHNY and CDR2 SVGAGI (reference sequence). Here the CDR3 reads CASCYSASNEPQHF. The CDR3 DNA reads as TGTGCCAGCTGTTATAGCGCTAGCAATGAGCCCCAGCATTTT.

On this clonotype itself: One junction end does not reproduce the germline sequence, and a read error may be involved. The gene calls are TRBV20-1 and TRBJ2-4, with D unresolved. The CDR3 has 13 amino acids. From germline, CDR1 is DFQATT and CDR2 SNEGSKA (reference sequence). The CDR3 spells CNAWAIAKNIQYF. The CDR3, as DNA: TGTAATGCTTGGGCCATTGCCAAAAACATTCAGTACTTC.

With respect to this clonotype: Since the CDR3 does not end with the conserved phenylalanine or tryptophan, this likely comes from a read error. V is TRBV11-1 and J is TRBJ2-7; D call uncertain. The CDR3 is 13 residues long. CDR1 SGHAT and CDR2 FQDESV come from the germline V gene (reference sequence). The V gene lost 8 bases and the J gene lost 2 bases, with 13 bases spanning the gap. CDR3 sequence: CASFPGGAYEQYL. DNA of the CDR3: TGTGCCAGCTTTCCCGGCGGCGCCTACGAGCAGTACCTC.

CDR3 residues: CASLPRGTGLAGELFF. CDR3 in DNA: TGTGCCAGTTTACCGAGAGGGACAGGGCTTGCCGGGGAGCTGTTTTTT. The chain has TRBV12-3 or TRBV12-4 and TRBJ2-2; 9 nucleotides match TRBD1. The CDR3 runs to 16 residues. The V and J ends lost 9 bases and 6 bases, in that order; junction bases with no gene match: 14.

Comments on this clonotype: This is likely a read error, given that the CDR3 carries no conserved phenylalanine or tryptophan at its end. The V and J genes are TRBV10-1 and TRBJ2-1; 13 nucleotides agree with TRBD2. Unmatched junction bases numbered 3, after V lost 3 bases and J lost 4 bases. Germline V gene lookup returns CDR1 WNHNN and CDR2 SYGVQD (reference sequence). The CDR3 has 16 amino acids. The CDR3 DNA is TGCGCCAGCAGTGATGGACTAGCGGGGGTTTACAATGAGCAGTTCCCC. It encodes CASSDGLAGVYNEQFP.

About this clonotype itself: At one end, the junction sequence differs from germline, possibly due to a read error. This sequence joins TRBV5-1 and TRBJ2-7, with 7 bases that match TRBD1. In germline, CDR1 is SGHRS, CDR2 YFSETQ. The CDR3 has 16 residues. The CDR3, as DNA: TGCGCCAGCAGCCTCCGACAGGGACCTAACTCCTACGAGCGGTACTTC. The encoded protein is CASSLRQGPNSYERYF.

This chain connects TRBV11-1 to TRBJ2-7; D is possibly TRBD2 (6 bases). V was clipped by 6 bases and J by 2 bases, with 14 bases between them. Germline CDR1 SGHAT, CDR2 FQDESV (reference sequence). The CDR3 sequence is 14 residues long. The CDR3, as DNA: TGTGCCAGCAGTGTTCCCGGCGGGGCCTACGAGCAGTACTTC. Translating gives CASSVPGGAYEQYF. The full variable domain, its missing parts supplied by reference TRBV11-1 and TRBJ2-7, is EAEVAQSPRYKITEKSQAVAFWCDPISGHATLYWYRQILGQGPELLVQFQDESVVDDSQLPKDRFSAERLKGVDSTLKIQPAELGDSAMYLCASSVPGGAYEQYFGPGTRLTVT.

As to this clonotype: Without the conserved terminal phenylalanine or tryptophan, this CDR3 likely stems from a read error. The V gene is TRBV6-5, the J gene TRBJ1-2; perhaps TRBD1 as D (6 bases). The V gene's germline CDR1 is MNHEY and CDR2 SVGAGI. This CDR3 is built from 15 residues. The CDR3, as DNA: TGTGCCAGCAGCAGCCCCCGGGGGGCTAACTATTGCTACACCCTC. This encodes CASSSPRGANYCYTL.

This clonotype was seen repeatedly, ten times or more. The rearrangement links TRBV24-1 to TRBJ2-2, with D possibly being TRBD1 or TRBD2 (5 bases each). Deletions cut 3 bases from V and 3 bases from J, with 10 bases between. From germline, CDR1 is KGHDR and CDR2 SFDVKD. The CDR3 consists of 15 residues. Here the CDR3 DNA reads TGTGCCACCAGTGATGGGGACCTGTACACCGGGGAGCTGTTTTTT. It specifies CATSDGDLYTGELFF.

Only a few counts were recorded for this clonotype. The gene calls are TRBV11-1 and TRBJ2-1; perhaps TRBD2 as D (8 bases). In germline, CDR1 is SGHAT, CDR2 FQDESV (reference sequence). V gave up 5 bases and J gave up 2 bases, with 13 bases separating them. The CDR3 runs 15 residues. This CDR3 reads CASSRGGQTYNEQFF. The CDR3 DNA follows: TGTGCCAGCAGCCGGGGGGGACAGACCTACAATGAGCAGTTCTTC.

This clonotype was seen many times. Its ends do not fully match the called genes, so a read error is possible. This chain links TRBV29-1 with TRBJ2-7; D may be TRBD1 (6 bases). This CDR3 comprises 13 residues. CDR1 SQVTM and CDR2 ANQGSEA come from the germline V gene. CDR3 region: CGVALKQGSEQYF. CDR3 DNA: TGCGGCGTTGCCCTAAAACAGGGTTCCGAGCAGTACTTC.

Points on this clonotype: At one boundary the junction diverges from the germline segment, which might be a read error. V usage is TRBV12-3 or TRBV12-4 and J usage is TRBJ1-5; D is undetermined. CDR3 length: 14 amino acids. The CDR3, as DNA: TGTGCCAGTAGTTTTTCAGGTAACAATCGGCCCCAGCATTTT. This sequence encodes CASSFSGNNRPQHF.

This clonotype was observed at least ten times. One junction end does not reproduce the germline sequence, and a read error may be involved. J is TRBJ2-7 and V is TRBV11-2, with D tentatively TRBD1 (6 bases). The CDR3 is 14 residues long. Germline CDR1 is SGHAT and CDR2 is FQNNGV. The CDR3 region has the DNA TGTGCCAGCAGCTCCGCTGGGGGCAGCCGCGAGCAATACTTC. It codes for CASSSAGGSREQYF.

The chain carries TRBV6-5 and TRBJ2-5; TRBD2 matches 7 bases. The CDR3 has 16 amino acids. Germline CDR1 and CDR2: MNHEY and SVGAGI. The ends lost 7 bases at V and 5 bases at J; junction bases unmatched: 16. The CDR3 DNA reads TGTGCCAGCATCCAGATGTGGGGGGGTAGGCAGGAGACCCAGTACTTC. Translation gives CASIQMWGGRQETQYF.

On this clonotype itself: It may be a read error: a sequence one base away is much more abundant. This chain joins TRBV6-2 or TRBV6-3 and TRBJ1-6; TRBD1 matches at 9 bases. The CDR3 totals 17 residues. The J segment lost 16 bases and the V segment lost 0 bases, leaving 16 bases of the junction unmatched. Germline V lookup: CDR1 MNHEY, CDR2 SVGEGT. The chain's CDR3 is CASSYSGTDRGFTALHF. CDR3 bases: TGTGCCAGCAGTTACTCTGGGACCGACAGGGGGTTCACAGCTCTCCACTTT.

This clonotype was seen a handful of times. One base away lies a much larger clone, so this may be a sequencing read error. The rearrangement joins TRBV13 to TRBJ2-2, with 8 bases that match TRBD2. This CDR3 is built from 16 residues. Germline CDR1 is PRHDT and CDR2 is FYEKMQ (reference sequence). Here the CDR3 DNA reads TGTGTCAGCAGCCTTACGACTAGCGAGAACACCGGGGAGCTGTTTTTT. It codes for CVSSLTTSENTGELFF.

To note about this clonotype: The final CDR3 position lacks the conserved phenylalanine or tryptophan, pointing to a likely read error. The CDR3 nucleotides are TGTAGCGTTGGGGCGGGGGGCCAAGAGACACAGTACATC. Its protein product is CSVGAGGQETQYI. The chain combines TRBV29-1 with TRBJ2-5; 8 bases are shared with TRBD2. Germline lookup yields CDR1 SQVTM and CDR2 ANQGSEA. The CDR3 spans 13 residues.

This clonotype was recorded a few times. The genes are TRBV5-1 and TRBJ2-3, with TRBD2 matching over 8 bases. CDR1 is SGHRS, CDR2 YFSETQ, per germline. This CDR3 spans 16 amino acids. J was trimmed by 4 bases and V by 2 bases; bases with no gene match: 9. DNA for the CDR3: TGCGCCAGCAGCTTCTTAGCGGGGTGGGCCGCAGATACGCAGTATTTT. Translated, it gives CASSFLAGWAADTQYF.

As concerns this clonotype: The conserved final phenylalanine or tryptophan is absent from the CDR3, which likely points to a read error. It is unclear where the CDR3 begins or ends on the DNA, so no DNA is shown, and the CDR3 is as TCRdb lists it. V usage is TRBV7-9 and J usage is TRBJ1-1; the table calls TRBD1, which could not be checked here. CDR1 and CDR2 (germline): SEHNR, FQNEAQ (reference sequence). The CDR3 region is 13 residues in length, termini included. CDR3 amino acids: CASRPEGPGRAII.

This chain joins TRBV29-1 and TRBJ2-7; D not certain. V was clipped by 3 bases and J by 5 bases, with 14 bases between them. CDR1 SQVTM and CDR2 ANQGSEA come from the germline V gene. The CDR3 extends over 13 amino acids. The CDR3 bases are TGCAGCGTTGAGTCCCCGCGGAACCACGAGCAGTACTTC. Amino acid sequence: CSVESPRNHEQYF.

To note about this clonotype: One junction end disagrees with the germline gene, perhaps due to a read error. The rearrangement links TRBV20-1 to TRBJ2-3; D is unresolved. This CDR3 spans 14 amino acids. From germline, CDR1 is DFQATT and CDR2 SNEGSKA (reference sequence). DNA of the CDR3: TGCGGTGCTAGAGGTGCAGGCACGGGTGATACGCAGTATTTT. It yields the protein CGARGAGTGDTQYF.

Note on this clonotype: The junction departs from the called germline gene at one end, perhaps through a read error. The CDR3 DNA follows: TGCTCCAGCAGTCAAGATGGACTAGCGGGAGGAGATACGCAGTATTTT. Amino acid sequence: CSSSQDGLAGGDTQYF. The V call is TRBV4-3, the J call TRBJ2-3, with 14 bases matching TRBD2. The CDR3 runs to 16 residues. Looked up from germline, CDR1 is LGHNA and CDR2 is YSLEER.